The present TCR beta chain was sequenced within a study of blood T cells in healthy people across ages. A second roughly 6 to 12 cycle PCR used barcoded and J-beta primers. TCRdb re-called the 5' RACE reads through MiXCR, storing one row per CDR3 protein. This table has some 710,000 distinct CDR3 sequences, more than 35% appearing once. Study-level findings and limits: It was held that the diversity estimates obtained from one million T cells were underestimates.

Isolating PBMCs gave at least 6 million of these cells per sample. Concerning this clonotype: Its antigen is still unknown.

This TCR was sampled from a man at least 80 years old in good health. Specimen: blood.

CDR3: CASSLTVRGNRTDTQYF. In DNA form, the CDR3 reads TGTGCCAGCAGCTTAACGGTTCGAGGGAACCGCACAGATACGCAGTATTTT. This sequence joins TRBV7-3 and TRBJ2-3; the D gene is possibly TRBD2 (5 bases). The length of the CDR3 is 17 residues. V lost 0 bases to trimming and J lost 1 base, with 14 bases between them. Germline lookup yields CDR1 SGHTA and CDR2 FQGTGA.